The rows below give T cell receptor beta chains drawn from one sample of a study of cytomegalovirus exposure and HLA in healthy donors. Sequenced by immunoSEQ multiplex PCR; TCRdb stores in-frame clones only, minus some. The top ten hold approximately 2% of the sample, which has about 70,000 clones, 94% seen once. Input material: PBMCs. The source is a woman younger than 30 in good health and CMV-seropositive. Each CDR3 is given with its conserved first and last residue. D genes are given only for firm matches. Some rows have no size entry. The others give once, few or many, or a class for an expanded clone.

CDR3nt	CDR3aa	abundance	d_gene	j_gene	v_gene
TGTGCCAGCAAGTTGGGACTAGCGTTAGAGACCCAGTACTTC	CASKLGLALETQYF	NA	TRBD2	TRBJ2-5	TRBV2
TGTGCCAGCAGCTTAACCGGGCAGGGTGATCACGAGCAGTACTTC	CASSLTGQGDHEQYF	NA	NA	TRBJ2-7	TRBV11-3
TGTGCCAGCGTTTCTTCCGTTGGGGACTTCACAGATACGCAGTATTTT	CASVSSVGDFTDTQYF	NA	NA	TRBJ2-3	TRBV27
TGTGCCTGGAGTAGCGGGAGGAACACTGAAGCTTTCTTT	CAWSSGRNTEAFF	NA	NA	TRBJ1-1	TRBV30
TGTGCCACCAGCAGACCTAACCGAATCGGAGCTTTCTTT	CATSRPNRIGAFF	NA	NA	TRBJ1-1	TRBV15
TGCGCCAGCAGCCCGCGGGTGGCAGGCGGATCGGGTGAGCAGTTCTTC	CASSPRVAGGSGEQFF	NA	NA	TRBJ2-1	TRBV5-1
TGTGCCAGCAGCGTAGACGCGGGACCATCCTACGAGCAGTACTTC	CASSVDAGPSYEQYF	NA	NA	TRBJ2-7	TRBV9
TGTGCCAGCAGCTTAGTAACGGGGAGGGTGGGCACAGATACGCAGTATTTT	CASSLVTGRVGTDTQYF	NA	TRBD2	TRBJ2-3	TRBV7-8
TGTGCCAGCAGTGTATTCGGGACAGGACGAATAGGGAACACCGGGGAGCTGTTTTTT	CASSVFGTGRIGNTGELFF	NA	TRBD1	TRBJ2-2	TRBV6-1
TGTGCCAGCAGCCCGATCAATCGGGACTGGGTCGCTGAGCAGTTCTTC	CASSPINRDWVAEQFF	NA	NA	TRBJ2-1	TRBV11-2
TGTGCCAGCAGCCCTCTCGGGGGGGAAGAAAAACTGTTTTTT	CASSPLGGEEKLFF	once	NA	TRBJ1-4	TRBV7-6
TGCGCCAGCAGCGGGGGACAGTTTAACTATGGCTACACCTTC	CASSGGQFNYGYTF	NA	TRBD1	TRBJ1-2	TRBV5-1
TGTGCCAGCAGCGCAACTAGCGGGGGTGCGGGGACGCAGTATTTT	CASSATSGGAGTQYF	once	TRBD2	TRBJ2-3	TRBV5-6
TGTGCCAGCAGTGACGACGCGGAAGATACGCAGTATTTT	CASSDDAEDTQYF	NA	NA	TRBJ2-3	TRBV6-1
TGTGCCAGCAGATCGGGGGGGGGACAGTCTAACTCACCCCTCCACTTT	CASRSGGGQSNSPLHF	NA	TRBD1	TRBJ1-6	TRBV28
TGTGCCTGGAGTGTGGGGACAGGGGGCACAGATACGCAGTATTTT	CAWSVGTGGTDTQYF	NA	TRBD1	TRBJ2-3	TRBV30
TGTGCCAGCAGCTTTCGGGGACAGGGGGCTACTGAGCAGTTCTTC	CASSFRGQGATEQFF	once	TRBD1	TRBJ2-1	TRBV13
TGCGCCAGCAGCTTGGTTGGGGGGGACGAGCAGTACTTC	CASSLVGGDEQYF	NA	TRBD2	TRBJ2-7	TRBV5-1
TGCGCCAGCAGCCAAGAAGGGACTGCCCTGGAGACCCAGTACTTC	CASSQEGTALETQYF	NA	NA	TRBJ2-5	TRBV4-3
TGTGCCTGGAGTGTACGGGGCGGGGGGACCACAAGAGCGGCCCAGTACTTC	CAWSVRGGGTTRAAQYF	NA	TRBD2	TRBJ2-5	TRBV30
TGTGCCAGCAGCCCCGGGATGGAGGGACCCAATGAGCAGTTCTTC	CASSPGMEGPNEQFF	NA	NA	TRBJ2-1	TRBV27
TGTGCCAGCACATTTAGCGGGAGTTACAATGAGCAGTTCTTC	CASTFSGSYNEQFF	NA	TRBD2	TRBJ2-1	TRBV27
TGTGCCAGTACTTTTAACACGGGAGGGGGCTACACCTTC	CASTFNTGGGYTF	NA	NA	TRBJ1-2	TRBV19
TGTGCCAGCAGTGCGACAGTCAACACTGAAGCTTTCTTT	CASSATVNTEAFF	NA	NA	TRBJ1-1	TRBV6-1
TGTGCCAGCAGCGCTGGGACTAGCGGGGGGCACACAGATACGCAGTATTTT	CASSAGTSGGHTDTQYF	NA	TRBD2	TRBJ2-3	TRBV7-9
TGTGCCAGCTCACCAAGGGGGCAGACTTGGGAGACCCAGTACTTC	CASSPRGQTWETQYF	NA	TRBD1	TRBJ2-5	TRBV18
TGTGCCAGCAGTGAAGTCGCGACAGGGAACTATGGCTACACCTTC	CASSEVATGNYGYTF	NA	TRBD1	TRBJ1-2	TRBV6-1
TGTGCCATCAGTGAGTCAAGCTCTAGGAATTCCTATGGCTACACCTTC	CAISESSSRNSYGYTF	NA	NA	TRBJ1-2	TRBV10-3
TGTGCCAGCAGCCAATCGAGGTATGAGCAGTTCTTC	CASSQSRYEQFF	NA	NA	TRBJ2-1	TRBV7-2
TGTGCCAGCAGCCGCGATGGGAGCACTGAAGCTTTCTTT	CASSRDGSTEAFF	NA	NA	TRBJ1-1	TRBV7-9
TGTGCCAGCAGCCAAACAGGGGGCGCGGCTAATGAAAAACTGTTTTTT	CASSQTGGAANEKLFF	once	TRBD1	TRBJ1-4	TRBV7-9
TGCGCCAGCAGTAACCAGGGTGCGGCCGGGGAGCTGTTTTTT	CASSNQGAAGELFF	NA	NA	TRBJ2-2	TRBV5-1
TGTGCCAGCTCACCAATGGGGCGCGGGGAGCTGTTTTTT	CASSPMGRGELFF	NA	NA	TRBJ2-2	TRBV18
TGCGCCAGCAGCCTGACAGGGGCATCCTACAATGAGCAGTTCTTC	CASSLTGASYNEQFF	NA	TRBD1	TRBJ2-1	TRBV5-1
TGTGCCAGCTCACCACCAGGGACAATAAATCAGCCCCAGCATTTT	CASSPPGTINQPQHF	NA	NA	TRBJ1-5	TRBV18
TGTGCCAGCAGCTTGGACGGGGGGGCCAAAGATACGCAGTATTTT	CASSLDGGAKDTQYF	NA	TRBD2	TRBJ2-3	TRBV5-4
TGTGCCAGTAGTGTCACAGGCTTCTATGGCTACACCTTC	CASSVTGFYGYTF	NA	NA	TRBJ1-2	TRBV19
TGTGCCAGCAGTATTCTAGCGGGGGGCTCAGATACGCAGTATTTT	CASSILAGGSDTQYF	NA	TRBD2	TRBJ2-3	TRBV6-4
TGTGCCAGCAGCCCCACCGGGGGACTAGCGTCAGATACGCAGTATTTT	CASSPTGGLASDTQYF	NA	TRBD2	TRBJ2-3	TRBV9
TGTGCCAGCAGTTACAGGACAGGGACTGAAGCTTTCTTT	CASSYRTGTEAFF	NA	TRBD1	TRBJ1-1	TRBV6-5
TGTGCCAGTTCCACAGGGGTAACTGAAGCTTTCTTT	CASSTGVTEAFF	NA	TRBD1	TRBJ1-1	TRBV6-5
TGCGCCAGCAGCCAAGAAGGGCAGGGTACGTACGAGCAGTACTTC	CASSQEGQGTYEQYF	NA	NA	TRBJ2-7	TRBV4-1
TGTGCCAGCAGCTTAGGGGACAGGGCGTCAGAGACCCAGTACTTC	CASSLGDRASETQYF	NA	TRBD1	TRBJ2-5	TRBV7-7
TGTGCCAGCAGCAAAGCTGTGGTGGGGGGGACTGAAGCTTTCTTT	CASSKAVVGGTEAFF	NA	NA	TRBJ1-1	TRBV21-1
TGCGCCAGCAGCGAACCAGGGAGGGGCCCCACTGAAGCTTTCTTT	CASSEPGRGPTEAFF	NA	NA	TRBJ1-1	TRBV5-1
TGTGCCAGCAAGCCCGGGAGAACTTACAATGAGCAGTTCTTC	CASKPGRTYNEQFF	NA	NA	TRBJ2-1	TRBV6-1
TGTGCCAGCAGCTTGGGGGCTAGCGGGGGCGCTCTCCAAGAGACCCAGTACTTC	CASSLGASGGALQETQYF	NA	TRBD2	TRBJ2-5	TRBV5-8
TGTGCCAGCAGCGCCGAGAACAGGGCGGCGAACACCGGGGAGCTGTTTTTT	CASSAENRAANTGELFF	NA	NA	TRBJ2-2	TRBV13
TGTGCCAGTAGTATTAGCGGAGGGGAAGAGACCCAGTACTTC	CASSISGGEETQYF	few	NA	TRBJ2-5	TRBV19
TGTGCCAGCAGTCCGCGAGGGGGATGGGATGAAAAACTGTTTTTT	CASSPRGGWDEKLFF	NA	NA	TRBJ1-4	TRBV27